A single sample gave rise to the 28 T cell receptor beta chains below, sequenced in a study of regulatory T cells in long-lasting Graves disease. The time point denotes: persistent/refractory GD, antithyroid drugs over 5 years with positive TRAb. TCR sequences were obtained from RNA taken from PBMCs. CDR3-region Arm-PCR and iRepertoire HTBI primers produced the TCR beta libraries. MiXCR, applied by TCRdb to the multiplex PCR reads, yields one record per CDR3 protein. The table has about 660,000 distinct CDR3 sequences, around 30% seen once. The specimen was peripheral blood mononuclear cells (PBMCs), collected when the disease was refractory, from a patient treated with antithyroid drugs. The receptors were gathered from a female donor with Graves disease.

Concerning this clonotype itself: A much larger clone differs by one base, so this may be a read error. The chain has TRBV2 and TRBJ1-1, with D perhaps matching TRBD1 (5 bases). The CDR3 sequence is 12 residues long. The germline V gene has CDR1 SNHLY and CDR2 FYNNEI. V was cut by 4 bases and J by 7 bases, with 10 bases left in between. The CDR3 loop reads CASSGRGVEAFF. CDR3 in DNA: TGTGCCAGCAGTGGAAGAGGGGTTGAAGCTTTCTTT. The whole variable domain, remainder taken from reference TRBV2 and TRBJ1-1, is EPEVTQTPSHQVTQMGQEVILRCVPISNHLYFYWYRQILGQKVEFLVSFYNNEISEKSEIFDDQFSVERPDGSNFTLKIRSTKLEDSAMYFCASSGRGVEAFFGQGTRLTVV.

The chain has TRBV11-2 and TRBJ2-7; D is undetermined. This CDR3 has 16 amino acids. The V and J ends lost 1 base and 2 bases respectively, with 15 bases between them. Germline lookup yields CDR1 SGHAT and CDR2 FQNNGV. CDR3 sequence: CASSLGVGALAYEQYF. In DNA, the CDR3 is TGTGCCAGCAGCTTAGGGGTTGGAGCCCTGGCCTACGAGCAGTACTTC.

The chain combines TRBV15 with TRBJ1-4; D gene uncertain. The CDR3 runs to 12 residues. V dropped 4 bases and J dropped 10 bases, with 10 bases sitting between them. Germline V gene lookup returns CDR1 LNHNV and CDR2 YYDKDF (reference sequence). The CDR3 sequence is CATSIGFGKLFF. The CDR3 nucleotides read TGTGCCACCAGCATCGGTTTTGGAAAACTGTTTTTT.

This clonotype was seen a handful of times. This rearrangement joins TRBV30 to TRBJ1-6; the D is unclear. This CDR3 contains 13 residues. V shed 6 bases and J shed 7 bases, with 13 bases lying between them. Looked up from germline, CDR1 is GTSNPN and CDR2 is SVGIG (reference sequence). Here the CDR3 reads CACMTANNSPLHF. The CDR3 nucleotides read TGTGCCTGTATGACGGCGAACAATTCACCCCTCCACTTT. Full variable domain (remainder filled in from reference TRBV30 and TRBJ1-6): SQTIHQWPATLVQPVGSPLSLECTVEGTSNPNLYWYRQAAGRGLQLLFYSVGIGQISSEVPQNLSASRPQDRQFILSSKKLLLSDSGFYLCACMTANNSPLHFGNGTRLTVT.

This chain uses TRBV5-1 with TRBJ2-5; the D call may be TRBD1 or TRBD2 (6 bases each). The CDR3 totals 14 residues. The V end lost 4 bases, the J end lost 5 bases, and 15 bases lay between the germline ends. The germline gives CDR1 SGHRS, CDR2 YFSETQ. The CDR3 spells CASSATGAEETQYF. As DNA, the CDR3 is TGCGCCAGCAGCGCGACGGGGGCGGAGGAGACCCAGTACTTC.

CDR3 DNA: TGTGCCAGCAGCTTAGAATTTTGGGGTCTACTGAGTACTGAAGCTTTCTTT. It specifies CASSLEFWGLLSTEAFF. The rearrangement links TRBV11-2 to TRBJ1-1; no definite D call. Germline lookup yields CDR1 SGHAT and CDR2 FQNNGV. Trimming removed 0 bases from V and 5 bases from J, with 19 bases in between. The CDR3 is 17 residues long.

This clonotype occurred a few times. CDR3 loop: CASSPFVKEGETQYF. The DNA of the CDR3 is TGTGCCAGCTCACCTTTCGTCAAGGAGGGAGAGACCCAGTACTTC. The chain uses TRBV18 and TRBJ2-5, with TRBD2 as a possible D gene (6 bases). CDR1 KGHSH and CDR2 LQKENI come from the germline V gene. The CDR3 contains 15 residues. V was shortened by 3 bases and J by 4 bases, with 15 bases between the two germline ends.

CDR3 loop: CASSLWFAGAVTGELFF. The CDR3 coding sequence is TGTGCCAGCAGTTTATGGTTCGCGGGAGCGGTGACCGGGGAGCTGTTTTTT. The chain uses TRBV12-3 or TRBV12-4 and TRBJ2-2; 7 nucleotides match TRBD2. The CDR3 contains 17 residues. Trimming at V came to 2 bases and at J to 5 bases, leaving 11 bases not matched to a gene.

This chain uses TRBV12-3 or TRBV12-4 with TRBJ1-3, with a weak D call TRBD1 (5 bases). The CDR3 consists of 16 residues. With 1 base removed from V and 0 bases from J, the gap between germline ends came to 10 bases. CDR3 sequence: CASSLEGASSGNTIYF. For the CDR3, the DNA is TGTGCCAGCAGTTTAGAAGGGGCGAGCTCTGGAAACACCATATATTTT.

The V call is TRBV12-3 or TRBV12-4, the J call TRBJ2-7; D unresolved. This CDR3 comprises 14 residues. The V gene lost 2 bases and the J gene lost 3 bases, with 11 bases spanning the gap. The CDR3 is CASSLRALNYEQYF. As DNA, the CDR3 is TGTGCCAGCAGTTTACGGGCCTTAAACTACGAGCAGTACTTC.

The rearrangement joins TRBV15 to TRBJ1-4; D unresolved. The CDR3 has 14 residues. From germline, CDR1 is LNHNV and CDR2 YYDKDF (reference sequence). V lost 8 bases and J 4 bases, leaving 14 bases between the germline ends. CDR3 nucleotide sequence: TGTGCCACCGAGTGGGGAGGAAATAATGAAAAACTGTTTTTT. Its protein product is CATEWGGNNEKLFF.

This clonotype was detected ten times or more. The CDR3 DNA follows: TGTGCCAGCAGCAGGTCGGGGGTCCAAGAGACCCAGTACTTC. Its protein product is CASSRSGVQETQYF. J is TRBJ2-5 and V is TRBV6-1, with TRBD2 as a possible D gene (6 bases). The CDR3 runs 14 residues. Germline values: CDR1 MNHNS, CDR2 SASEGT. Trimming pared 6 bases from V and 1 base from J, leaving 12 bases between.

This chain joins TRBV3-1 and TRBJ2-5, with unresolved D. This CDR3 is built from 15 residues. V was clipped by 4 bases and J by 5 bases, with 17 bases between them. CDR1 is LGHDT, CDR2 YNNKEL, per germline (reference sequence). CDR3 bases: TGTGCCAGCAGCCCCGGTGTTCGTTCCGGGGAGACCCAGTACTTC. Its translation: CASSPGVRSGETQYF.

The V and J genes are TRBV6-1 and TRBJ1-2, with D possibly being TRBD1 (5 bases). This CDR3 is 14 amino acids long. CDR1 is MNHNS and CDR2 is SASEGT in the germline V gene. Trimming took 7 bases from V and 4 from J, leaving 16 bases between them. The CDR3 DNA reads as TGTGCCAGCACAAAGGGACGGACTTCCTATGGCTACACCTTC. It is translated as CASTKGRTSYGYTF.

This clonotype has a handful of counts. The V gene is TRBV5-5, the J gene TRBJ1-2, with 8 positions matching TRBD1. Trimming cost V 4 bases and J 4 bases; bases outside gene matches: 3. Germline loops: CDR1 SGHKS, CDR2 YYEKEE (reference sequence). The CDR3 consists of 13 residues. CDR3 amino acids: CASSMGQAYGYTF. CDR3 nucleotide sequence: TGTGCCAGCAGCATGGGACAGGCCTATGGCTACACCTTC.

This clonotype showed up just a few times. The V and J genes are TRBV6-1 and TRBJ1-4, with a tentative D call TRBD1 (6 bases). Trimming removed 1 base at V and 6 bases at J, with 21 bases between. The CDR3 loop spans 18 amino acids. Germline V gene lookup returns CDR1 MNHNS and CDR2 SASEGT. The CDR3: CASSEVPPATGSYEKLFF. DNA for the CDR3: TGTGCCAGCAGTGAAGTTCCCCCCGCGACAGGATCCTATGAAAAACTGTTTTTT.

The V and J genes are TRBV2 and TRBJ1-3; no firm D call. Germline V lookup: CDR1 SNHLY, CDR2 FYNNEI. Trimming cost V 3 bases and J 0 bases, with 6 bases left between them. CDR3 length equals 14 residues. The CDR3 reads CASSDRTSGNTIYF. CDR3 bases: TGTGCCAGCAGTGATAGAACCTCTGGAAACACCATATATTTT.

This chain links TRBV11-2 with TRBJ2-7; 9 positions agree with TRBD1. V shed 5 bases, J shed 9 bases, and the junction held 11 bases outside the gene matches. CDR1 is SGHAT, CDR2 FQNNGV, per germline. CDR3 length equals 14 residues. DNA of the CDR3: TGTGCCAGCAGCCCCATTCCGGGACAGGGTGTGCAGTACTTC. As protein: CASSPIPGQGVQYF.

The chain uses TRBV28 and TRBJ2-3; TRBD1 or TRBD2 may be the D gene (5 bases each). The V end lost 5 bases, the J end lost 0 bases, and 9 bases lay between the germline ends. This CDR3 has 14 residues. Germline CDR1 MDHEN, CDR2 SYDVKM. The CDR3 loop reads CASSPGRSTDTQYF. The CDR3 coding sequence is TGTGCCAGCAGTCCGGGGCGGAGCACAGATACGCAGTATTTT.

The rearrangement links TRBV4-2 to TRBJ1-1; D is unclear. V gave up 6 bases and J gave up 9 bases, with 14 bases separating them. Germline lookup yields CDR1 LGHNA and CDR2 YNFKEQ. This CDR3 contains 12 residues. The CDR3 sequence: CASRGTGIQAFF. Here the CDR3 DNA reads TGTGCCAGCAGGGGCACCGGGATCCAAGCTTTCTTT.

Details on this clonotype: A read error is likely, as this CDR3 ends without the conserved phenylalanine or tryptophan. This rearrangement joins TRBV18 to TRBJ1-2; D remains unclear. CDR1 is KGHSH, CDR2 LQKENI, per germline. This CDR3 comprises 13 residues. V shed 5 bases and J shed 5 bases, with 12 bases lying between them. CDR3 nucleotides: TGTGCCAGCTCAAACACCGGGGAATATGGCTACACCCTC. Translated: CASSNTGEYGYTL.

The chain is built from TRBV24-1 and TRBJ2-2; tentative D call: TRBD1 (5 bases). Trimming shortened V by 3 bases and J by 6 bases, and 10 bases separated the two germline ends. The CDR3 extends over 14 amino acids. Germline V gives CDR1 KGHDR, CDR2 SFDVKD. The CDR3 protein is CATSDGQGAGELFF. For the CDR3, the DNA is TGTGCCACCAGTGATGGGCAGGGCGCCGGGGAGCTGTTTTTT.

This clonotype was observed at least ten times. The chain couples TRBV6-5 to TRBJ2-7, with 7 bases that match TRBD1. The CDR3 has 13 residues. Per germline, CDR1 MNHEY and CDR2 SVGAGI. J lost 7 bases, V lost 6 bases, and 9 bases had no gene match. CDR3 bases: TGTGCCAGCAGGTACGACAGGGACCAAGAGCAGTACTTC. This codes for CASRYDRDQEQYF.

The V and J genes are TRBV9 and TRBJ2-1; D is perhaps TRBD2 (5 bases). CDR1 is SGDLS, CDR2 YYNGEE, per germline. Trimming stripped 2 bases from V and 9 bases from J, with 15 bases between. This CDR3 spans 14 amino acids. The CDR3 DNA is TGTGCCAGCAGCGTTGGACTGGACCTGACTGAGCAGTTCTTC. Translated: CASSVGLDLTEQFF.

The CDR3: CASSFDNSGNTIYF. The CDR3 DNA follows: TGCGCCAGCAGCTTCGACAACTCTGGAAACACCATATATTTT. The chain has TRBV5-1 and TRBJ1-3; no firm D call. CDR1 and CDR2 from the germline V gene are SGHRS and YFSETQ. This CDR3 is built from 14 residues. Between the trimmed V and J ends, which lost 2 bases and 0 bases, there was a span of 6 bases. Full variable domain (outside the CDR3, taken from reference TRBV5-1 and TRBJ1-3): KAGVTQTPRYLIKTRGQQVTLSCSPISGHRSVSWYQQTPGQGLQFLFEYFSETQRNKGNFPGRFSGRQFSNSRSEMNVSTLELGDSALYLCASSFDNSGNTIYFGEGSWLTVV.

For this clonotype: This may be a read error: a much more frequent sequence differs by one nucleotide. The V gene is TRBV12-3 or TRBV12-4, the J gene TRBJ2-5; D may be TRBD2 (5 bases). The V and J ends lost 3 bases and 9 bases respectively, with 14 bases between them. This CDR3 spans 13 amino acids. CDR3 nucleotides: TGTGCCAGCAGTTTGAGTCTACTGGAGGCCCAGTACTTC. Amino acids: CASSLSLLEAQYF.

The chain uses TRBV30 and TRBJ1-2; D not resolved. The CDR3 is 10 amino acids. Germline assignment: CDR1 GTSNPN and CDR2 SVGIG (reference sequence). The V gene lost 5 bases and the J gene lost 7 bases, with 8 bases spanning the gap. The CDR3 DNA follows: TGTGCCTGGGAGGGAGGTGGCTACACCTTC. Its translation is CAWEGGGYTF.

This chain uses TRBV13 with TRBJ2-1; 8 positions agree with TRBD2. The CDR3 has 16 residues. Germline CDR1 reads PRHDT; CDR2 reads FYEKMQ (reference sequence). The J segment lost 5 bases and the V segment lost 6 bases, leaving 12 bases of the junction unmatched. The CDR3 spells CASRLTRREGNNEQFF. The CDR3 DNA follows: TGTGCCAGCAGACTCACTAGACGGGAGGGCAACAATGAGCAGTTCTTC.